This TCR beta chain was observed in a study of T cell responses to AZD1222 COVID-19 vaccine. As for this clone: As yet, its antigen is unknown.

Study findings and constraints: Two doses of AZD1222 preceded a rise in Spike-specific TCR breadth and depth. Among spike-specific TCRs, nearly half reportedly target unmutated variant regions. Clonal diversity was possibly underestimated, and white British individuals and females predominated among donors.

This CDR3 spans 19 amino acids. Looked up from germline, CDR1 is SGHTA and CDR2 is FQGNSA. V was pared by 5 bases and J by 2 bases, with 18 bases of the junction left unmatched. Libraries were prepared by immunoSEQ multiplex PCR; TCRdb keeps only in-frame clonotypes and omits some of them. This sample has tens of thousands of clones; approximately 90% occur once, and the top ten carry about 9.9%. Here the sequenced sample was peripheral blood, taken 28 days after the second AZD1222 dose. This chain connects TRBV7-2 to TRBJ2-1; 7 bases fit TRBD2. The receptor was derived from an adult who received the AZD1222 COVID-19 vaccine. CDR3 nucleotide sequence: TGTGCCAGCAGCCAACCAAGCGGGGCACACTCCTCCGCCTACAATGAGCAGTTCTTC. It specifies CASSQPSGAHSSAYNEQFF.